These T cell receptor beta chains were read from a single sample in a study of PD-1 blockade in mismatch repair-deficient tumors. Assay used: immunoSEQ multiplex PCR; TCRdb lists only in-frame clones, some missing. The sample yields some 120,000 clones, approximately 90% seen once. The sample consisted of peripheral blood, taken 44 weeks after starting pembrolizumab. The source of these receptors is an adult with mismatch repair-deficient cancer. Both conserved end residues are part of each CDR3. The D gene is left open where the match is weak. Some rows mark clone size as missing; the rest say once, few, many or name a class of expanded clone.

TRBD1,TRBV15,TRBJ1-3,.,TGTGCCACCAGCAGTACAGGGGGCTCTGGAAACACCATATATTTT,CATSSTGGSGNTIYF
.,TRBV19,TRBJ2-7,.,TGTGCCAGTAGTATATCGGGCGCGGGCTACGAGCAGTACTTC,CASSISGAGYEQYF
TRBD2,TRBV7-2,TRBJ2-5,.,TGTGCCAGCAGCCCATGGACTAGCGGGAGTAATTGGGAGACCCAGTACTTC,CASSPWTSGSNWETQYF
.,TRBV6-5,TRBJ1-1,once,TGTGCCAGCAGTTACTCTGGGGGAATGGTGTACACTGAAGCTTTCTTT,CASSYSGGMVYTEAFF
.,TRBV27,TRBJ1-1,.,TGTGCCAGCAGTTTATCGGCGGGGTCGAACACTGAAGCTTTCTTT,CASSLSAGSNTEAFF
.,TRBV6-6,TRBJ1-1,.,TGTGCCAGCAGTTGGGTGGACTCGAACACTGAAGCTTTCTTT,CASSWVDSNTEAFF
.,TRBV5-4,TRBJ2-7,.,TGTGCCAGCAGCTTTGCATTGGGAACCTACTCCGAGCAGTACTTC,CASSFALGTYSEQYF
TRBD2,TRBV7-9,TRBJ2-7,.,TGTGCCAGCAGCTTATCCAGCGGGACGACCTACGAGCAGTACTTC,CASSLSSGTTYEQYF
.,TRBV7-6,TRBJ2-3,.,TGTGCCAGCAGCTTAGTGGACCCCCCGGATACGCAGTATTTT,CASSLVDPPDTQYF
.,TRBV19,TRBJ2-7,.,TGTGCCAGTAAGGGCCGGGGAAAGCAGTACTTC,CASKGRGKQYF
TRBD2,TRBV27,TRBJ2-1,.,TGTGCCAGCAGTTTATTCCCTAGCGGGCATGAGCAGTTCTTC,CASSLFPSGHEQFF
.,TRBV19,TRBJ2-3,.,TGTGCCAGCAACCACGGGATCACAGATACGCAGTATTTT,CASNHGITDTQYF
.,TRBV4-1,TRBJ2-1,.,TGCGCCAGCAGCCTAGAAGGGACGAACCATGAGCAGTTCTTC,CASSLEGTNHEQFF
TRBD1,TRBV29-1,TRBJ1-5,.,TGCAGCGTTGCCCTTTCACAGGGGCGCAATCAGCCCCAGCATTTT,CSVALSQGRNQPQHF
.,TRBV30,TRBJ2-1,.,TGTGCCTGGAGTTGGAGGTCTGAGCAGTTCTTC,CAWSWRSEQFF
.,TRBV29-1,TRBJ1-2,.,TGCAGCGTTGAAGATCGAGGGGTATTTAACTATGGCTACACCTTC,CSVEDRGVFNYGYTF
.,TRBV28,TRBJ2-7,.,TGTGCCAGCAGTTTAATCGGGACCCGCGACGAGCAGTACTTC,CASSLIGTRDEQYF
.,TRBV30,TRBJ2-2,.,TGTGCCTGGAAAAGCGGGCGGAACACCGGGGAGCTGTTTTTT,CAWKSGRNTGELFF
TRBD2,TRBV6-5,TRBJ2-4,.,TGTGCCAGCAGTTTAAAAGGACTAGTCCAGTACTTC,CASSLKGLVQYF
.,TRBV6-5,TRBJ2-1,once,TGTGCCAGCAGTGACCGGGACAACTACAATGAGCAGTTCTTC,CASSDRDNYNEQFF
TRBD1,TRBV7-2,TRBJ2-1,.,TGTGCCAGCAGCTTATCGACAGGGTGGAATGAGCAGTTCTTC,CASSLSTGWNEQFF
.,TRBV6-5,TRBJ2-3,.,TGTGCCAGCAGTTACTCGATCGAGGATACGCAGTATTTT,CASSYSIEDTQYF
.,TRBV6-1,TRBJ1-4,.,TGTGCCAGCAGTGAGCGGGGGGCTCTGAGAGAAAAACTGTTTTTT,CASSERGALREKLFF
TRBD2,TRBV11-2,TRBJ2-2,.,TGTGCCAGCAGCCCCCCGGGACTAGCAAACACCGGGGAGCTGTTTTTT,CASSPPGLANTGELFF
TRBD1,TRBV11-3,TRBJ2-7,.,TGTGCCAGCAGCTTAGGACGGGACAGAACCTACGAGCAGTACTTC,CASSLGRDRTYEQYF
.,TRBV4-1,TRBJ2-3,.,TGCGCCAGCAGCCAAGAGGTGGCGCGACAGCCATATTTT,CASSQEVARQPYF
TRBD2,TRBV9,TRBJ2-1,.,TGTGCCAGCAGCGCGACTAGCGGCTCCTACAATGAGCAGTTCTTC,CASSATSGSYNEQFF
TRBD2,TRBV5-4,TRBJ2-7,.,TGTGCCAGCAGTCTTCTAGCGGGAGGGGTATACGAGCAGTACTTC,CASSLLAGGVYEQYF
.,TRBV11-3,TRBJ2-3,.,TGTGCCAGCAGCTTAACCCAGTCAGATACGCAGTATTTT,CASSLTQSDTQYF
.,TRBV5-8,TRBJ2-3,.,TGTGCCAGCAGCTTGACGGTGGGCACAGATACGCAGTATTTT,CASSLTVGTDTQYF
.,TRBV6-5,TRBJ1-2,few,TGTGCCAGCAGTCCCAAGGGGGGCTATGGCTACACCTTC,CASSPKGGYGYTF
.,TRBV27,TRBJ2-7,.,TGTGCCAGCAGTTTATACTACGAGCAGTACTTC,CASSLYYEQYF
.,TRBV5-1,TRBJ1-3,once,TGCGCCAGCAGCTTGGGTCGGGGGACCATATATTTT,CASSLGRGTIYF
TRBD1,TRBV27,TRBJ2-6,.,TGTGCCAGCAGTTCACTGACAGGGATCGGGGCCAACGTCCTGACTTTC,CASSSLTGIGANVLTF
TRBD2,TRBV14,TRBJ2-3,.,TGTGCCAGCAGCCAAGGTAGAACTAGCGAGGTGGATACGCAGTATTTT,CASSQGRTSEVDTQYF
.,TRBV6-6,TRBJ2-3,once,TGTGCCAGCAGCTTGACTGTTGCGGCAGATACGCAGTATTTT,CASSLTVAADTQYF
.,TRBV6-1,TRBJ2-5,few,TGTGCCAGCAGTGAATTAGGCCGGCAAGAGACCCAGTACTTC,CASSELGRQETQYF
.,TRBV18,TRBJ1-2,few,TGTGCCAGCTCACCCGGCAGGGACCACTATGGCTACACCTTC,CASSPGRDHYGYTF
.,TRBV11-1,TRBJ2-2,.,TGTGCCAGCGGGACCCCCCTGCACAGCGCGAACACCGGGGAGCTGTTTTTT,CASGTPLHSANTGELFF
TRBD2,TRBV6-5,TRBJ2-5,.,TGTGCCAGCAGAACTAGCGGGAGAGGTCAGACCCAGTACTTC,CASRTSGRGQTQYF
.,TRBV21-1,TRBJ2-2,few,TGTGCCAGCAGTCTTTTGGTTGGGGAGCTGTTTTTT,CASSLLVGELFF
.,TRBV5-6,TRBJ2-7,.,TGTGCCAGCAGCTTCCGACTGGTCGAGCAGTACTTC,CASSFRLVEQYF
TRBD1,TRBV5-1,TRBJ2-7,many,TGCGCCAGCAGCTTGGGTTCAGGGGGCTTTCACGAGCAGTACTTC,CASSLGSGGFHEQYF
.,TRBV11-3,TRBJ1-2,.,TGTGCCAGCAGCCGTAGGTCCGGGGATGGCTACACCTTC,CASSRRSGDGYTF
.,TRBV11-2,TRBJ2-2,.,TGTGCCAGCAGCTTAATCGTCAGGGGTCCAGGGGAGCTGTTTTTT,CASSLIVRGPGELFF
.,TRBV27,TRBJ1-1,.,TGTGCCAGCAGTGGGATGAACACTGAAGCTTTCTTT,CASSGMNTEAFF
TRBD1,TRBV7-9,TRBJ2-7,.,TGTGCCAGCAGCTTAGTCGACAGGGGGATACACGAGCAGTACTTC,CASSLVDRGIHEQYF
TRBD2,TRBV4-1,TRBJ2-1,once,TGCGCCAGCAGCCGAGCGACTAGCGGGAGTTACAATGAGCAGTTCTTC,CASSRATSGSYNEQFF
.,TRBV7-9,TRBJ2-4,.,TGTGCCAGCAGCCCCAAAAACCAGGGACTAGCCAAAAACATTCAGTACTTC,CASSPKNQGLAKNIQYF
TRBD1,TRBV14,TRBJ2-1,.,TGTGCCAGCAGCCAAGACTACAGGGGCTCCTACAATGAGCAGTTCTTC,CASSQDYRGSYNEQFF
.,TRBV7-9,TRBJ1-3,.,TGTGCCAGCAGCCCCCCGGGACCGGTCTCTGGAAACACCATATATTTT,CASSPPGPVSGNTIYF
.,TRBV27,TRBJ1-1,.,TGTGCCAGCAGTCCCAGGCTAACGACAGTTTTTGCTGAAGCTTTCTTT,CASSPRLTTVFAEAFF
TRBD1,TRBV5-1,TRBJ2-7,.,TGCGCCAGCAGCCCCGGGACAGGAGCCTACGAGCAGTACTTC,CASSPGTGAYEQYF
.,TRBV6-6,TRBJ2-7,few,TGTGCCAGCAGTTACGTCGGACCTCGGGAGCAGTACTTC,CASSYVGPREQYF
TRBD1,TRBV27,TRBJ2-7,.,TGTGCCAGCAGACGGGGACAGGGGACCTACGAGCAGTACTTC,CASRRGQGTYEQYF